What follows describes a single TCR beta chain. Its cognate antigen is unknown. Described time point: peripheral blood 6 weeks after treatment start. Added to each PCR by spiking were synthetic TCR analog templates. Repertoires were generated with immunoSEQ multiplex PCR, while TCRdb's copy carries only in-frame clones and drops some. The sample records about 39,000 clones, around four fifths being singletons. The sample is drawn from a study of PD-L1 blockade in urothelial cancer. Background on the study: Atezolizumab was started by patients at some point between 2014 and 2016 at 1,200 mg intravenously every 3 weeks. Of around 31 patients, almost 26 were males with bladder-origin urothelial cancer.

Trimming removed 5 bases at V and 8 bases at J, with 24 bases between. Germline values: CDR1 SGHDN, CDR2 FVKESK. The CDR3 runs 17 residues. The study, taken as a whole, reports: Expansion of tumor-associated blood clones at 3 weeks was greater in durable-benefit patients.

V usage is TRBV14 and J usage is TRBJ1-4, with a tentative D call TRBD1 (6 bases). Sequences were derived from PBMCs, sampled around atezolizumab (anti-PD-L1) treatment. This receptor was identified in a man aged 35 to 55 with urothelial cancer. CDR3 sequence: CASSKITSGPDREKLFF. CDR3 coding DNA: TGTGCCAGCAGCAAGATCACTTCGGGGCCCGACAGGGAAAAACTGTTTTTT.